This TCR beta chain came from a study of OX40 agonist ivuxolimab in advanced cancers. As for the study more broadly: Ivuxolimab was an agonistic, fully human IgG2 monoclonal antibody directed against OX40 (CD134), a costimulatory receptor. Intravenous ivuxolimab was administered to patients every 2 weeks at six dose levels: 0.01, 0.1, 0.3, 1.5, 3 and 10 mg/kg. Among the roughly 50 dose-escalation patients, some 20 had hepatocellular carcinoma, roughly 15 melanoma, 9 renal cell carcinoma and 9 head and neck cancer. In the dose-escalation cohort, around four fifths of patients were male, and the mean age was roughly 60 years with a range of roughly 20 to 79. Patients were allowed to have had prior anti-PD-1, anti-PD-L1 or anti-CTLA-4 therapy, and 40% of the dose-escalation patients had been treated with checkpoint inhibitors. Three dose-escalation patients achieved partial responses, one with hepatocellular carcinoma and two with cutaneous melanoma. The point of sequencing TCRbeta in the periphery was to test whether ivuxolimab changed TCR sequence diversity and drove clonal T-cell expansion. The paper reports the monotherapy dose-escalation portion (N of about 52 patients) of the phase I ivuxolimab trial. General findings and caveats noted by the study authors: After ivuxolimab, CD8+ T cells had more expanded clones than CD4+ T cells on average. Partial responders in the 0.1-3.0 mg/kg groups had among the lowest normalized peripheral clonal expansion, especially among CD8+ T cells. The antigen specificity of the peripheral T cells that underwent clonal expansion was not determined. Low levels of normalized T-cell clonal expansion were also seen in some patients who did not respond. At doses from 0.1 to 3.0 mg/kg, clonal expansion was seen in both CD4+ and CD8+ blood T cells between baseline and week 6.

Genomic DNA was extracted from sorted cells for sequencing of the TCRbeta CDR3 region. TCRbeta CDR3 regions were sequenced using the immunoSEQ Assay. This is the immuneACCESS table as TCRdb keeps it, with only in-frame sequences that have V and J called. A part of the clones is gone; compared with another copy, unresolved V genes explain less than half, and the rest is unexplained. Here the sample has 30,000 or so clones; nearly 95% occur a single time. The ten largest make up less than 10% of the sample. In the case of this clone: Its specific antigen is unknown. It has no much larger one-base neighbor in the sample; base qualities were not kept.

V loses 0 bases at its end and J loses 0 bases; junction bases beyond the gene matches: 8. Via the germline V gene, CDR1 is SGHRS and CDR2 YFSETQ. From the cysteine through the phenylalanine, the CDR3 covers 18 amino acids. Of all the DNA, just the CDR3 is kept, 54 bases in frame from base 1. Patients with autoimmune disease history or receiving systemic immunosuppression were excluded from the trial. Peripheral blood for TCR sequencing was drawn from every dose cohort at baseline, at cycle 4 day 1 and at cycle 7 day 1. The samples were taken from a phase I, first-in-human, multicenter, open-label dose-escalation trial of ivuxolimab. Adults with locally advanced or metastatic melanoma, renal cell carcinoma, hepatocellular carcinoma or head and neck squamous cell carcinoma were enrolled in the trial. Before TCR sequencing, CD4+ T cells and CD8+ T cells were sorted from peripheral blood as separate populations.

The source is an adult with an advanced solid tumor such as melanoma, head and neck, liver or kidney cancer. This specimen consisted of CD4+ or CD8+ T cells sorted from blood, obtained in a trial of the OX40 agonist ivuxolimab. The chain links TRBV5-1 with TRBJ2-1; TRBD2 fits 8 bases in the junction. The bases read TGCGCCAGCAGCTTGGATCCCCTAGCGGGTAACTCCTACAATGAGCAGTTCTTC. Its product reads: CASSLDPLAGNSYNEQFF.